Below, 17 T cell receptor beta chains from the same sample are listed, as sequenced in a study of blood T cells in healthy people across ages. PCR was performed a second time for roughly 7 to 11 cycles using a sample-barcoded 5' primer and a J-beta primer mix. A single record per CDR3 protein comes from TCRdb applying MiXCR to the 5' RACE reads. Seen here are hundreds of thousands of distinct CDR3 sequences, 40% to 45% observed once, and the top ten hold 20% to 25%. Sequences were obtained from blood. All receptors come from a woman aged 55-75 years in good health.

The chain links TRBV28 to TRBJ2-5; tentatively, D is TRBD2 (6 bases). This CDR3 spans 17 amino acids. V was shortened by 5 bases and J by 4 bases, with 23 bases between the two germline ends. Germline-derived CDR1 and CDR2 are MDHEN and SYDVKM. CDR3 sequence (DNA): TGTGCCAGCAGTCCCAGCGGGCGCGCTGGTTGGGGAGAGACCCAGTACTTC. Its translation: CASSPSGRAGWGETQYF.

V and J are TRBV15 and TRBJ1-4, with 9 nucleotides matching TRBD1. Looked up from germline, CDR1 is LNHNV and CDR2 is YYDKDF (reference sequence). The CDR3 has 15 residues. Germline trimming cut 6 bases from V and 8 bases from J; bases unmatched to any gene: 10. As DNA, the CDR3 is TGTGCCACCAGTCCTCCGGGACAGGGACGAGAAAAACTGTTTTTT. As protein: CATSPPGQGREKLFF.

The V gene is TRBV20-1, the J gene TRBJ2-1, with D perhaps TRBD2 (5 bases). The germline V gene encodes CDR1 DFQATT and CDR2 SNEGSKA (reference sequence). With 1 base removed from V and 10 bases from J, the gap between germline ends came to 11 bases. The CDR3 is made up of 12 amino acids. CDR3 sequence: CSARVGGREQFF. DNA of the CDR3: TGCAGTGCTAGAGTAGGCGGGCGGGAGCAGTTCTTC.

The genes are TRBV25-1 and TRBJ1-2; D call uncertain. The V gene lost 3 bases and the J gene lost 3 bases, with 17 bases spanning the gap. From germline, CDR1 is MGHDK and CDR2 SYGVNS. The CDR3 has 16 amino acids. CDR3: CASSDEGKEADYGYTF. The CDR3 DNA sequence: TGTGCCAGCAGTGATGAGGGTAAAGAGGCGGACTATGGCTACACCTTC.

The V gene is TRBV6-6, the J gene TRBJ2-3; D unresolved. CDR3 length: 16 residues. Trimming took 6 bases from V and 4 from J, leaving 20 bases between them. Per the germline V gene, CDR1 is MNHNY and CDR2 is SVGAGI (reference sequence). Here the CDR3 DNA reads TGTGCCAGCAGCCCCCTGGGCCCGGCAATACCAGATACGCAGTATTTT. It translates to CASSPLGPAIPDTQYF.

This clonotype was counted ten times or more. The J gene is TRBJ2-1, the V gene TRBV29-1; 7 bases agree with TRBD1. This CDR3 contains 15 residues. Germline loops: CDR1 SQVTM, CDR2 ANQGSEA. The junction had 10 bases not matched to a gene; V was cut back by 0 bases and J by 8 bases. In DNA form, the CDR3 reads TGCAGCGTTGAAGAGACAGGGAGAGGGGCGGATGAGCAGTTCTTC. It yields the protein CSVEETGRGADEQFF.

This clonotype appeared once. The rearrangement joins TRBV7-6 to TRBJ1-2; a weak D match, TRBD1 (5 bases). Germline assignment: CDR1 SGHVS and CDR2 FNYEAQ. The CDR3 has 15 residues. V was pared by 5 bases and J by 0 bases, with 13 bases between. The CDR3 loop is CASSRGRDSNYGYTF. As DNA, the CDR3 is TGTGCCAGCAGCCGAGGCCGGGACTCTAACTATGGCTACACCTTC. The full variable domain, with the rest looked up from reference TRBV7-6 and TRBJ1-2, is GAGVSQSPRYKVTKRGQDVALRCDPISGHVSLYWYRQALGQGPEFLTYFNYEAQQDKSGLPNDRFSAERPEGSISTLTIQRTEQRDSAMYRCASSRGRDSNYGYTFGSGTRLTVV.

This clonotype was seen only a few times. This sequence joins TRBV29-1 and TRBJ2-1, with D perhaps matching TRBD2 (6 bases). V lost 1 base to trimming and J lost 5 bases, with 18 bases between them. The CDR3 totals 16 residues. CDR1 is SQVTM, CDR2 ANQGSEA, per germline. In nucleotides, the CDR3 is TGCAGCGTTGAAGCTGGGTTTTTCCGGGAGAACAATGAGCAGTTCTTC. It translates to CSVEAGFFRENNEQFF.

This clonotype was picked up a small number of times. The V and J genes are TRBV10-3 and TRBJ1-1; D is ambiguous. This CDR3 spans 13 amino acids. Trimming removed 7 bases at V and 1 base at J, with 10 bases between. Germline CDR1 ENHRY, CDR2 SYGVKD. The CDR3 DNA sequence: TGTGCCATCACTTTATCATCGAACACTGAAGCTTTCTTT. Translation: CAITLSSNTEAFF.

In this sample, this clonotype turned up a few times. The chain carries TRBV20-1 and TRBJ2-1, with TRBD1 as a possible D gene (5 bases). Germline CDR1 is DFQATT and CDR2 is SNEGSKA (reference sequence). Deletions cut 0 bases from V and 8 bases from J, with 26 bases between. The CDR3 is 18 amino acids. In DNA, the CDR3 is TGCAGTGCTAGAGATATTGGGGCCCGACTGGGGTCGGCGCATGAGCAGTTCTTC. As protein: CSARDIGARLGSAHEQFF.

This clonotype was detected many times. This chain uses TRBV4-3 with TRBJ1-6, with TRBD1 as a possible D gene (5 bases). Between the trimmed V and J ends, which lost 2 bases and 12 bases, there was a span of 17 bases. Germline lookup yields CDR1 LGHNA and CDR2 YSLEER. The CDR3 covers 15 residues. The CDR3 region has the DNA TGCGCCAGCAGCCAACAAAGCCAGGGATGGGAACCCCTCCACTTT. It yields the protein CASSQQSQGWEPLHF.

This clonotype was found many times. CDR3: CSAAKGLTPPYEQYF. The DNA for the CDR3 is TGCAGCGCCGCTAAAGGCCTAACTCCTCCCTACGAGCAGTACTTC. The chain joins TRBV29-1 to TRBJ2-7; D call uncertain. V was trimmed by 7 bases and J by 2 bases, leaving 21 bases between them. The CDR3 totals 15 residues. Germline values: CDR1 SQVTM, CDR2 ANQGSEA.

The CDR3 nucleotides read TGCAGTGCTACTGGGCTAGCAGGGGCAGATACGCAGTATTTT. Translating it yields CSATGLAGADTQYF. This chain uses TRBV20-1 with TRBJ2-3; weak D call: TRBD1 (6 bases). V was pared by 4 bases and J by 4 bases, with 15 bases between. This CDR3 region has 14 residues. CDR1 and CDR2 (germline): DFQATT, SNEGSKA (reference sequence).

V gene TRBV7-2 combines with J gene TRBJ2-3; 10 bases align to TRBD2. With 1 base clipped from V and 4 bases from J, the junction kept 8 bases outside the gene matches. CDR3 length: 17 residues. The germline gives CDR1 SGHTA, CDR2 FQGNSA. The CDR3, as DNA: TGTGCCAGCAGCTTAGGACCGGGACTAGCGATGGCAGATACGCAGTATTTT. This gives the protein CASSLGPGLAMADTQYF.

This clonotype was observed once. The genes are TRBV6-5 and TRBJ1-2; perhaps TRBD1 as D (5 bases). CDR1 is MNHEY and CDR2 is SVGAGI in the germline V gene. V was trimmed by 0 bases and J by 2 bases, leaving 13 bases between them. The CDR3 has 16 residues. The CDR3 loop reads CASSYSWGTENYGYTF. CDR3 DNA: TGTGCCAGCAGTTACTCGTGGGGGACGGAGAACTATGGCTACACCTTC.

This sequence joins TRBV2 and TRBJ1-3; perhaps TRBD1 as D (5 bases). The V gene lost 3 bases and the J gene lost 8 bases, with 17 bases spanning the gap. Germline V gene lookup returns CDR1 SNHLY and CDR2 FYNNEI. This CDR3 is built from 15 residues. This CDR3 reads CASSDGARVGHTIYF. CDR3 coding DNA: TGTGCCAGCAGTGATGGAGCCAGGGTTGGGCACACCATATATTTT.

The rearrangement joins TRBV12-3 or TRBV12-4 to TRBJ1-2; no clear D gene. Trimming cost V 5 bases and J 0 bases, with 19 bases left between them. The CDR3 is made up of 17 amino acids. CDR3 residues: CASSPRPSGHPNYGYTF. The DNA of the CDR3 is TGTGCCAGCAGTCCACGCCCTTCCGGGCACCCTAACTATGGCTACACCTTC.